This TCR beta chain is from a study of blood T cell repertoires in COVID-19 (dated by TCRdb to the early 2020s). The study in broad terms: Samples covering the acute and convalescent phases of COVID-19 were provided by collaborators in the United States, Italy and Spain. Subjects who had been exposed to COVID-19, were actively infected with it, or had recovered from it provided the deeply sampled blood TCRbeta repertoires that made up the dataset. The prospective study material was composed of cDNA or gDNA derived from T cells, B-cell-depleted T cells, or PBMCs. Sample metadata almost always included a de-identified subject ID, COVID-19 status, age in years and sex. The samples were drawn from two sources: the first 160 participants of the ongoing ImmuneRACE study, and 1,254 subjects contributed by 6 global collaborators. Where available, HLA class I and class II types were obtained from metadata supplied by the sample provider rather than from assay-based typing. A freely available public database, intended as a resource for researchers studying the immune response to SARS-CoV-2, is where the repertoires were released. Overall study outcomes, separate from this receptor: The quantity of clinical and demographic metadata differed by source and by participant and was supplied without curation.

TCRbeta CDR3 regions were amplified from genomic DNA by means of the immunoSEQ Assay, a bias-controlled multiplex PCR. In the authors' own workflow: The number of nucleated cells in each sample was estimated from the amplification of reference gene primers within the assay. Sequence reads were collapsed and filtered to measure the absolute abundance of every unique TCRbeta CDR3 rearrangement. For each sample, productive Simpson clonality was calculated as the square root of Simpson's diversity index across productive rearrangements. TCRdb retrieved this table from immuneACCESS and kept in-frame rearrangements only. Not all clones are present; in checked studies, unresolved V genes account for under half, and no reason is known for the remainder. That table gives V, J and clone size, and the DNA gave D and trimming. The sample records some 42,000 clones, 89% of which are singletons. The top ten clonotypes cover about 0.36% of the sample.

Whole blood was collected in K2EDTA tubes by collaborating institutions according to the institutions' own protocols. For TCRbeta analysis, collaborators shipped samples in one of three forms: frozen whole blood, isolated PBMCs, or DNA extracted from either of those sample types. CDR3 length: 15 amino acids, cysteine to phenylalanine. Of the read, only the CDR3 DNA is kept; its 45 bases are in frame from base 1. V trim: 5 bases; J trim: 2 bases; unmatched bases: 8. In the germline V gene (reference sequence), CDR1 corresponds to SEHNR and CDR2 to FQNEAQ. Note on this clone: Its antigen is not yet known. Base qualities are missing; no much larger clone stands one base away.

The receptor comes from a human donor in a cohort sampled during active COVID-19. This sequence uses TRBV7-9 and TRBJ2-7; TRBD1 matches 8 bases in the middle. Sequenced material: peripheral blood. The nucleotide sequence reads as follows: TGTGCCAGCAGCAGATGGGACAGGCGTACCTACGAGCAGTACTTC. Its protein reads: CASSRWDRRTYEQYF. Reference TRBV7-9 and TRBJ2-7 genes cover what lies past the CDR3, so the full variable domain is DTGVSQNPRHKITKRGQNVTFRCDPISEHNRLYWYRQTLGQGPEFLTYFQNEAQLEKSRLLSDRFSAERPKGSFSTLEIQRTEQGDSAMYLCASSRWDRRTYEQYFGPGTRLTVT.